These 12 T cell receptor beta chains were all obtained from the same sample, sequenced in a study of blood T cell repertoires in COVID-19. The assay was immunoSEQ multiplex PCR, and TCRdb's table has in-frame clones only and misses some. The sample shows under 200,000 clones, about 80% of them seen only once. The sequencing input was peripheral blood. The origin of the receptors is a man in his 60s with acute or convalescent COVID-19.

The chain couples TRBV4-3 to TRBJ1-2, with D possibly being TRBD1 (5 bases). The germline gives CDR1 LGHNA, CDR2 YSLEER. V was trimmed by 4 bases and J by 5 bases, leaving 17 bases between them. The CDR3 is made up of 15 amino acids. CDR3 amino acids: CASSRQPDRAYGYTF. For the CDR3, the DNA is TGCGCCAGCAGCCGACAACCCGACAGAGCTTATGGCTACACCTTC.

This chain connects TRBV4-1 to TRBJ2-7, with D possibly being TRBD2 (5 bases). This CDR3 comprises 14 residues. Germline V gives CDR1 MGHRA, CDR2 YSYEKL. The V end was cut by 1 base, the J end by 4 bases, with 11 bases between. CDR3: CASSQAHRLYEQYF. For the CDR3, the DNA is TGCGCCAGCAGCCAAGCCCACAGACTATACGAGCAGTACTTC.

This chain connects TRBV30 to TRBJ1-5, with D possibly TRBD1 on 5 matching bases. V was cut by 0 bases and J by 5 bases, with 8 bases left in between. The CDR3 extends over 13 amino acids. Germline loops: CDR1 GTSNPN, CDR2 SVGIG (reference sequence). CDR3: CAWSVGGYQPQHF. The CDR3 nucleotides read TGTGCCTGGAGTGTTGGGGGGTATCAGCCCCAGCATTTT.

The chain combines TRBV7-3 with TRBJ2-7; 7 bases fit TRBD1. This CDR3 has 18 residues. With V trimmed by 5 bases and J by 0 bases, 16 bases remained unmatched. Germline CDR1 SGHTA, CDR2 FQGTGA. CDR3 sequence (DNA): TGTGCCAGCAGCGCCTCCCCGGGGACAGACTTGAGCTCCTACGAGCAGTACTTC. Protein product: CASSASPGTDLSSYEQYF.

The chain links TRBV4-3 to TRBJ1-1; TRBD1 matches 9 bases. Trimming cost V 3 bases and J 2 bases; bases outside gene matches: 4. Germline V CDR1 and CDR2: LGHNA, YSLEER. This CDR3 contains 15 residues. The chain's CDR3 is CASSHGTGINTEAFF. CDR3 bases: TGCGCCAGCAGCCACGGGACAGGGATCAACACTGAAGCTTTCTTT.

The V gene is TRBV7-8, the J gene TRBJ2-3, with 10 bases lining up with TRBD2. Germline V gene data show CDR1 as SGHVS and CDR2 as FQNEAQ. The CDR3 runs to 17 residues. The ends lost 0 bases at V and 5 bases at J; junction bases unmatched: 8. CDR3 residues: CASSLAEGLAWGDTQYF. CDR3 in DNA: TGTGCCAGCAGCTTAGCTGAGGGACTAGCGTGGGGAGATACGCAGTATTTT.

V and J are TRBV4-1 and TRBJ1-5, with D possibly matching TRBD1 (5 bases). The CDR3 is 13 amino acids. Trimming took 4 bases from V and 7 from J, leaving 11 bases between them. Looked up from germline, CDR1 is MGHRA and CDR2 is YSYEKL. The CDR3 coding sequence is TGCGCCAGCAGCCTTAAGGGGTTCCAGCCCCAGCATTTT. The encoded protein is CASSLKGFQPQHF.

The chain recombines TRBV7-2 with TRBJ1-2; 7 bases fit TRBD1. CDR1 and CDR2 from the germline V gene are SGHTA and FQGNSA. The CDR3 length is 14 residues. V shed 4 bases and J 1 base; nucleotides not matched to a gene: 3. CDR3 residues: CASSSDRSNYGYTF. As DNA, the CDR3 is TGTGCCAGCAGCTCGGACAGGAGTAACTATGGCTACACCTTC.

The chain employs TRBV9 and TRBJ1-2; no clear D. Germline V gives CDR1 SGDLS, CDR2 YYNGEE. V was cut by 0 bases and J by 5 bases, with 5 bases left in between. CDR3 size: 12 residues. In DNA form, the CDR3 reads TGTGCCAGCAGCGTAGGAGGGTATGGCTACACCTTC. This gives the protein CASSVGGYGYTF. The whole variable domain, filled in from reference TRBV9 and TRBJ1-2, reads DSGVTQTPKHLITATGQRVTLRCSPRSGDLSVYWYQQSLDQGLQFLIQYYNGEERAKGNILERFSAQQFPDLHSELNLSSLELGDSALYFCASSVGGYGYTFGSGTRLTVV.

The rearrangement links TRBV7-2 to TRBJ1-1, with 10 nucleotides matching TRBD1. With 2 bases clipped from V and 10 bases from J, the junction kept 4 bases outside the gene matches. Germline V gives CDR1 SGHTA, CDR2 FQGNSA. The CDR3 totals 13 residues. CDR3 nucleotide sequence: TGTGCCAGCAGCTTATGGGGACAGGGGTCAGCTTTCTTT. Its translation: CASSLWGQGSAFF.

V is TRBV5-8 and J is TRBJ2-5; 8 bases agree with TRBD2. The CDR3 is 14 residues long. CDR1 and CDR2 (germline): SGHTS, YDEGEE. The V and J ends lost 6 bases and 1 base, in that order; junction bases with no gene match: 5. The CDR3 loop reads CASTFSGVQETQYF. The CDR3 region has the DNA TGTGCCAGCACCTTTAGCGGGGTCCAAGAGACCCAGTACTTC.

The chain uses TRBV11-3 and TRBJ1-1; D perhaps matches TRBD1 (6 bases). This CDR3 comprises 15 residues. In germline, CDR1 is SGHNT, CDR2 YENEEA. Trimming pared 6 bases from V and 3 bases from J, leaving 17 bases between. CDR3 in amino acids: CASSRGSGRYTEAFF. CDR3 sequence (DNA): TGTGCCAGCAGTAGGGGGTCAGGGCGTTACACTGAAGCTTTCTTT.